This T cell receptor beta chain is drawn from a study of cytomegalovirus exposure and HLA in healthy donors. Overall study results and limits: In a later analysis, TCR beta V- and J-gene trimming showed a link to a missense DCLRE1C variant. Roughly uniform depth of sequencing across donors was assumed in presence/absence analyses.

A multiplex PCR was run with 60 Vbeta primers and 13 Jbeta primers. Assay: immunoSEQ multiplex PCR; the TCRdb copy retains only in-frame clones and omits some. The sample includes roughly 100,000 clones, over 65% of them seen just once. This clone came up once. What it binds is not known. V dropped 3 bases and J dropped 6; count of bases not matched to a gene: 10. The germline V gene has CDR1 MGHRA and CDR2 YSYEKL. The CDR3 extends over 17 amino acids. This receptor was identified in a woman aged 40-49 years in good health and CMV-seronegative. The chain joins TRBV4-1 to TRBJ2-1; 11 bases fit TRBD2. Source material: PBMCs. The CDR3 DNA reads as TGCGCCAGCAGCCAGGCTGATGGACTAGCGGGCCTCAATGAGCAGTTCTTC. Translating it yields CASSQADGLAGLNEQFF.